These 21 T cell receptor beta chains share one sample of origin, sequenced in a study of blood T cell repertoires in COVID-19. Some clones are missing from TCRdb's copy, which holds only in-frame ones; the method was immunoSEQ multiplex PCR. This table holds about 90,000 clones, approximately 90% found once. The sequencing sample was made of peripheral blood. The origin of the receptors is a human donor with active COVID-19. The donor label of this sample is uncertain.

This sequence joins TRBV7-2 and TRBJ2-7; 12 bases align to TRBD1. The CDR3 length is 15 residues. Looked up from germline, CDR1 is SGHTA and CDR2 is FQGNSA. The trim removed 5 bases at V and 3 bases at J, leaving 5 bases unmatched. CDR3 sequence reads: CASSTGTGGFYEQYF. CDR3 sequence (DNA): TGTGCCAGCAGCACCGGGACAGGGGGCTTCTACGAGCAGTACTTC.

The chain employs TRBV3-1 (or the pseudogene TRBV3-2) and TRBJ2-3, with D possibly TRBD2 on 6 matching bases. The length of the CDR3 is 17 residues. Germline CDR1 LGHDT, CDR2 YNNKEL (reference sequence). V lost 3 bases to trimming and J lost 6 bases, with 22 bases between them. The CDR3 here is CASSHRTTAGLGDTQYF. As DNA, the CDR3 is TGTGCCAGCAGCCACAGGACTACCGCGGGATTAGGGGATACGCAGTATTTT.

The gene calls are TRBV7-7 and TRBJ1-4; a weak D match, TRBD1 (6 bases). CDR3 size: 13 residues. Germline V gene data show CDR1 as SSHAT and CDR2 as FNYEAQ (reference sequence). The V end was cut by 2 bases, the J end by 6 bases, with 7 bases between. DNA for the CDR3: TGTGCCAGCAGCTTAAACAGGGATGAAAAACTGTTTTTT. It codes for CASSLNRDEKLFF.

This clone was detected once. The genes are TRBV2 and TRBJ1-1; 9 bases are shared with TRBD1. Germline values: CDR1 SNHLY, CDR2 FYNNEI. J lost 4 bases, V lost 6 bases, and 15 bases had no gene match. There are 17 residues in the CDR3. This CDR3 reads CASSPTGTGYGITEAFF. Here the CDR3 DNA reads TGTGCCAGCAGCCCTACCGGGACAGGGTATGGGATCACTGAAGCTTTCTTT. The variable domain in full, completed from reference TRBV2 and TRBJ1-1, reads EPEVTQTPSHQVTQMGQEVILRCVPISNHLYFYWYRQILGQKVEFLVSFYNNEISEKSEIFDDQFSVERPDGSNFTLKIRSTKLEDSAMYFCASSPTGTGYGITEAFFGQGTRLTVV.

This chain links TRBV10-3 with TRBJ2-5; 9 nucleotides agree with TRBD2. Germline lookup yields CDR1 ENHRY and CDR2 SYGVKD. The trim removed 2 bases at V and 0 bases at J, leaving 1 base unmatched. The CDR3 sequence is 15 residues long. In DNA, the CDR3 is TGTGCCATCAGTGAGGCTAGCGGGGACCAAGAGACCCAGTACTTC. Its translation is CAISEASGDQETQYF.

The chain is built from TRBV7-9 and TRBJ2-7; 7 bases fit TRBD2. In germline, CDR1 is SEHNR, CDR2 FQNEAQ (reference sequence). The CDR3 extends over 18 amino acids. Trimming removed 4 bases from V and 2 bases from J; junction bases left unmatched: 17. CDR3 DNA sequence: TGTGCCAGCAGCTCACCACTTCCCCCGGGACTAAACCCCTACGAGCAGTACTTC. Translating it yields CASSSPLPPGLNPYEQYF.

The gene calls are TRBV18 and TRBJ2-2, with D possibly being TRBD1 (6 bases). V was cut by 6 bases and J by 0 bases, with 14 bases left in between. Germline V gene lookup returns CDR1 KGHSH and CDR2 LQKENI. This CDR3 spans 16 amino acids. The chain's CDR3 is CASSPDSPTNTGELFF. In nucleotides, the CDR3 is TGTGCCAGCTCTCCGGACAGTCCAACGAACACCGGGGAGCTGTTTTTT.

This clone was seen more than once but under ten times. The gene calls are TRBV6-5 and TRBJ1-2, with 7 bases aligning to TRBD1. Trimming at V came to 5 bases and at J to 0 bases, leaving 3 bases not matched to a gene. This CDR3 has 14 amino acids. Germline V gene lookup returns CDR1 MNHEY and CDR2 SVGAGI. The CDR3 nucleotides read TGTGCCAGCAGTATGGGGACAGCTAACTATGGCTACACCTTC. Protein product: CASSMGTANYGYTF.

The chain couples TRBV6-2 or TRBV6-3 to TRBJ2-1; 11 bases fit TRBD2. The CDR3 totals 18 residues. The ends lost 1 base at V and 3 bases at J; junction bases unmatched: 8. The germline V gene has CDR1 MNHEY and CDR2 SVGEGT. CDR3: CASSYWVSGGAIYNEQFF. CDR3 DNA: TGTGCCAGCAGTTACTGGGTTAGCGGGGGGGCCATCTACAATGAGCAGTTCTTC.

The CDR3 region is CASSLSRAETQYF. In DNA, the CDR3 is TGTGCCAGCAGCTTAAGCAGGGCAGAGACCCAGTACTTC. The gene calls are TRBV7-3 and TRBJ2-5, with D perhaps TRBD1 (5 bases). Trimming took off 1 base at V and 4 bases at J, with 7 bases between the two ends. The CDR3 extends over 13 amino acids. Germline V gene sequence: CDR1 SGHTA, CDR2 FQGTGA.

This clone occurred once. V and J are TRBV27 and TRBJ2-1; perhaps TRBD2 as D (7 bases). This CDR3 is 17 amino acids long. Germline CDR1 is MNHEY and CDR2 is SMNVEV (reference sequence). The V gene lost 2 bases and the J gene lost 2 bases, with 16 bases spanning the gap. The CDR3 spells CASSLSGGALAYNEQFF. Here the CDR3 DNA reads TGTGCCAGCAGTTTAAGTGGGGGGGCCCTCGCCTACAATGAGCAGTTCTTC.

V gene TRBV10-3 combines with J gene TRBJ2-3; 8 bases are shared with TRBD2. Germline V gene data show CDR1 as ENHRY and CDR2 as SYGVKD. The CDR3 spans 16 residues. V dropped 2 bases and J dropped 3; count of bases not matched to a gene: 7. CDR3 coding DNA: TGTGCCATCAGTGAGACCTCGGGAGGGGGAACAGATACGCAGTATTTT. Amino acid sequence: CAISETSGGGTDTQYF.

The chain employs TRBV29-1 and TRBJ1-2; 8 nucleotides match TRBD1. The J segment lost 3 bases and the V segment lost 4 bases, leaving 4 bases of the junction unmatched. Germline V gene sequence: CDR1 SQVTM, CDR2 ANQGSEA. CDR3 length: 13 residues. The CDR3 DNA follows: TGCAGCGTTGGACGGGGACAGGACTATGGCTACACCTTC. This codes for CSVGRGQDYGYTF.

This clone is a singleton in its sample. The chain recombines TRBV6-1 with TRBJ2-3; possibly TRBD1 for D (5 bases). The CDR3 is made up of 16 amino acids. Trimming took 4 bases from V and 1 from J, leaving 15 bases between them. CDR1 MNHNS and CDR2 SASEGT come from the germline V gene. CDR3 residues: CASSGDLTGRTDTQYF. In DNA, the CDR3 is TGTGCCAGCAGTGGAGACCTTACAGGCCGCACAGATACGCAGTATTTT.

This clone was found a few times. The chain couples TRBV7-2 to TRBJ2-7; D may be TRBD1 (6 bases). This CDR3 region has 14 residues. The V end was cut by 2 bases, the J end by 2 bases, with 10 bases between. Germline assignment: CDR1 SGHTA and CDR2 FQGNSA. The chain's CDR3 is CASSLYREPYEQYF. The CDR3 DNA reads TGTGCCAGCAGCTTATACAGGGAGCCCTACGAGCAGTACTTC.

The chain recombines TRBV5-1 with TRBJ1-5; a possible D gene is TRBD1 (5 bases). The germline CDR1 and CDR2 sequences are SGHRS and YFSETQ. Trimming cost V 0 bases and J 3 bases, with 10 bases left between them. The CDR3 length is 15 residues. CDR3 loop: CASSLGGDLNQPQHF. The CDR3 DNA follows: TGCGCCAGCAGCTTGGGGGGGGATCTCAATCAGCCCCAGCATTTT.

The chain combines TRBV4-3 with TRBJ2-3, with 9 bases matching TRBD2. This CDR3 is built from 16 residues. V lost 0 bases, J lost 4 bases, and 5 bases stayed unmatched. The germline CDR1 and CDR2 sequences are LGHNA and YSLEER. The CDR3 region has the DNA TGCGCCAGCAGCCAAGAAAGCGCGGGGGGGCCAGATACGCAGTATTTT. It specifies CASSQESAGGPDTQYF.

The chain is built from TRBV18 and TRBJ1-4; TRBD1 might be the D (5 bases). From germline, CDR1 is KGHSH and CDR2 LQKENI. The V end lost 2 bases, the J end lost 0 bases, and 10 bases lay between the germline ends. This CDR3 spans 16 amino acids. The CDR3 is CASSPTTDATNEKLFF. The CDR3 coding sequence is TGTGCCAGCTCACCAACGACAGACGCAACTAATGAAAAACTGTTTTTT.

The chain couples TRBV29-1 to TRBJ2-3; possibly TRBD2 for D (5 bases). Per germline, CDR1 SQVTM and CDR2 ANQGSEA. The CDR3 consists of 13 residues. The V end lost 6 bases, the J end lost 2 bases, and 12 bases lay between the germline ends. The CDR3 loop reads CSVGLPLTDTQYF. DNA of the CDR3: TGCAGCGTCGGACTCCCCCTCACAGATACGCAGTATTTT.

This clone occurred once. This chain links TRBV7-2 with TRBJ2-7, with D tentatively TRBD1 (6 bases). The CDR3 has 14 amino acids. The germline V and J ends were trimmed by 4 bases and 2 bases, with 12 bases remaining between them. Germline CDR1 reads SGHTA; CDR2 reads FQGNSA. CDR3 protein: CASSSNRAAYEQYF. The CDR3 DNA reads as TGTGCCAGCAGCTCAAACAGGGCCGCCTACGAGCAGTACTTC.

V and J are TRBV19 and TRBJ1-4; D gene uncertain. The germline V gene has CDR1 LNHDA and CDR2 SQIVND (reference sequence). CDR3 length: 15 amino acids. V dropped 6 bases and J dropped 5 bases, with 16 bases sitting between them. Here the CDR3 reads CASSPKGSLNEKLFF. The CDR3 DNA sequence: TGTGCCAGTAGCCCGAAAGGTAGCCTGAATGAAAAACTGTTTTTT.